One TCR beta chain is described in this entry. Its antigen is undetermined. CD8 cells classed as naive were CD45RO-negative and positively selected for CCR7, excluding terminally differentiated effector memory CD45RA+ cells. The donor cohort consisted entirely of Caucasian adults residing in Nashville, Tennessee. The CDR3 consists of 13 residues. Trimming took 1 base from V and 8 from J; bases not matched to a gene: 5. CDR1 and CDR2 from the germline V gene are SQVTM and ANQGSEA. Sorted-subset replicate PCR reactions contained 150 to 200 ng DNA, corresponding to about 30,000 T cell genomes. Clones were sequenced by immunoSEQ multiplex PCR, and TCRdb holds only the in-frame ones, with some missing. Of more than 550,000 clones listed, about 92% are singletons. The data were taken from a study of shared clonotypes between healthy human individuals. Points from the study as a whole: Represented diversity, genetic and exposure-history alike, was limited by few donors. Among non-shared clonotypes, generation probabilities were lower than among those shared by all four donors.

Sample: naive CD8+ T cells sorted from blood. The sequence was obtained from a man in his thirties or forties in good health. The J gene is TRBJ2-1, the V gene TRBV29-1; 7 nucleotides align to TRBD1. The CDR3, as DNA: TGCAGCGTTGAAGTATGGACAGGTCATGAGCAGTTCTTC. Translated: CSVEVWTGHEQFF.